Each of the 14 T cell receptor beta chains below was sequenced from the same sample in a study of T-cell reconstitution after alpha-beta-depleted transplantation in children (dated by TCRdb to between 2015 and 2016). Libraries were built with PCR. Sequencing was performed on an Illumina HiSeq 2500. TCR libraries were prepared with molecular barcoding, using unique molecular identifiers to normalize TCRbeta repertoire quantification. The public reads were reanalyzed by TCRdb: fastp trimming at Q25, MiXCR alignment, in-frame beta chains only. Rows with one shared CDR3 protein collapse into an entry with the most common genes and DNA. The sample includes some 600,000 distinct CDR3 sequences, with approximately 17% observed a single time. The top ten clones comprise approximately 1% of the sample. This specimen consisted of PBMCs from the stem cell graft donor, obtained from the stem cell graft. Source of these receptors: a human donor who donated a stem cell graft to a child with acute myeloid leukemia.

This clonotype was seen more than once but under ten times. The V call is TRBV5-1, the J call TRBJ2-2, with TRBD1 matching 7 bases. This CDR3 contains 13 residues. Germline loops: CDR1 SGHRS, CDR2 YFSETQ. V lost 4 bases and J lost 6; bases outside the gene matches: 3. As DNA, the CDR3 is TGCGCCAGCAGCCCGGGGACAGCCGGGGAGCTGTTTTTT. Translating gives CASSPGTAGELFF. The whole variable domain, remainder taken from reference TRBV5-1 and TRBJ2-2, is KAGVTQTPRYLIKTRGQQVTLSCSPISGHRSVSWYQQTPGQGLQFLFEYFSETQRNKGNFPGRFSGRQFSNSRSEMNVSTLELGDSALYLCASSPGTAGELFFGEGSRLTVL.

There are many counts of this clonotype. This chain uses TRBV6-1 with TRBJ2-3; D not certain. Germline values: CDR1 MNHNS, CDR2 SASEGT. The V and J ends lost 7 bases and 2 bases respectively, with 13 bases between them. This CDR3 contains 14 residues. CDR3 sequence: CASTPLPLTDTQYF. The CDR3 DNA reads as TGTGCCAGCACCCCATTACCTCTCACAGATACGCAGTATTTT.

This clonotype showed up many times. This sequence joins TRBV10-3 and TRBJ2-7; 7 nucleotides match TRBD1. The J segment lost 4 bases and the V segment lost 9 bases, leaving 3 bases of the junction unmatched. Looked up from germline, CDR1 is ENHRY and CDR2 is SYGVKD. The CDR3 covers 11 residues. In DNA form, the CDR3 reads TGTGCCATAGGGACAGCTTACGAGCAGTACGTC. Amino acids: CAIGTAYEQYV.

This clonotype appeared many times. The V and J genes are TRBV20-1 and TRBJ2-3; 13 nucleotides match TRBD2. CDR3 length: 14 residues. CDR1 is DFQATT, CDR2 SNEGSKA, per germline (reference sequence). The J segment lost 5 bases and the V segment lost 6 bases, leaving 5 bases of the junction unmatched. CDR3 loop: CSATSGGAVDTQYF. In DNA form, the CDR3 reads TGCAGTGCAACTAGCGGGGGGGCGGTAGATACGCAGTATTTT.

This clonotype was observed at least ten times. This sequence joins TRBV12-3 or TRBV12-4 and TRBJ2-1, with 8 bases fitting TRBD1. CDR3 length equals 13 residues. V gave up 6 bases and J gave up 4 bases; unmatched junction bases: 2. The CDR3 region is CASRGTGYNEQFF. The CDR3 bases are TGTGCCAGCAGGGGGACAGGATACAATGAGCAGTTCTTC.

The rearrangement links TRBV7-2 to TRBJ2-1; D is possibly TRBD2 (6 bases). The germline gives CDR1 SGHTA, CDR2 FQGNSA. The CDR3 extends over 14 amino acids. V was shortened by 7 bases and J by 1 base, with 11 bases between the two germline ends. CDR3 sequence (DNA): TGTGCCAGCATCCCAGGGACTTCCTACAATGAGCAGTTCTTC. Protein sequence: CASIPGTSYNEQFF.

This clonotype has just a few counts. V and J are TRBV5-6 and TRBJ2-7, with D unresolved. The CDR3 extends over 16 amino acids. V was pared by 4 bases and J by 3 bases, with 20 bases between. Germline-derived CDR1 and CDR2 are SGHDT and YYEEEE. The CDR3 reads CASSPTASWPVYEQYV. CDR3 in DNA: TGTGCCAGCAGCCCTACGGCCTCATGGCCGGTCTACGAGCAGTACGTC.

This clonotype was found a few times. This rearrangement joins TRBV7-3 to TRBJ2-3; maybe TRBD1 (5 bases). V lost 5 bases and J lost 0, with 12 bases in between. In germline, CDR1 is SGHTA, CDR2 FQGTGA. CDR3 size: 15 residues. The CDR3 loop is CASSATVKSTDTQYF. The DNA for the CDR3 is TGTGCCAGCAGCGCGACAGTAAAGAGCACAGATACGCAGTATTTT.

This clonotype came up a few times. The chain joins TRBV12-3 or TRBV12-4 to TRBJ2-1, with D possibly being TRBD1 (6 bases). The V gene lost 6 bases and the J gene lost 5 bases, with 11 bases spanning the gap. There are 13 residues in the CDR3. DNA of the CDR3: TGTGCCAGCAGCAACAGGGCAAACAATGAGCAGTTCTTC. Its protein product is CASSNRANNEQFF.

This clonotype was observed a few times. The rearrangement joins TRBV7-7 to TRBJ2-1; no clear D. The germline CDR1 and CDR2 sequences are SSHAT and FNYEAQ (reference sequence). V dropped 1 base and J dropped 0 bases, with 7 bases sitting between them. The CDR3 loop spans 15 amino acids. The CDR3 spells CASSLEFSSYNEQFF. For the CDR3, the DNA is TGTGCCAGCAGCTTAGAATTTAGCTCCTACAATGAGCAGTTCTTC.

There are many counts of this clonotype. The chain's CDR3 is CASSMGLGVRQETQYF. CDR3 bases: TGTGCCAGCAGTATGGGGCTGGGGGTTAGGCAAGAGACCCAGTACTTC. This chain uses TRBV12-3 or TRBV12-4 with TRBJ2-5, with D possibly being TRBD1 or TRBD2 (5 bases each). This CDR3 spans 16 amino acids. V dropped 5 bases and J dropped 2 bases, with 18 bases sitting between them.

This clonotype was observed at least ten times. The gene calls are TRBV10-2 and TRBJ1-6, with D unclear. Trimming pared 4 bases from V and 7 bases from J, leaving 8 bases between. The V gene's germline CDR1 is WSHSY and CDR2 SAAADI. The CDR3 loop spans 13 amino acids. CDR3 sequence (DNA): TGCGCCAGCAGTGTCGACCCGAATTCACCCCTCCACTTT. It translates to CASSVDPNSPLHF.

This clonotype was observed at least ten times. The chain couples TRBV7-2 to TRBJ1-2, with D unclear. The V gene lost 0 bases and the J gene lost 5 bases, with 4 bases spanning the gap. The germline V gene has CDR1 SGHTA and CDR2 FQGNSA. The CDR3 has 12 amino acids. DNA of the CDR3: TGTGCCAGCAGCTTAGCGCGGTATGGCTACACCTTC. Residues: CASSLARYGYTF. Full variable domain (missing parts from reference TRBV7-2 and TRBJ1-2): GAGVSQSPSNKVTEKGKDVELRCDPISGHTALYWYRQSLGQGLEFLIYFQGNSAPDKSGLPSDRFSAERTGGSVSTLTIQRTQQEDSAVYLCASSLARYGYTFGSGTRLTVV.

This clonotype was recorded at least ten times. V is TRBV6-5 and J is TRBJ1-1; D gene uncertain. V gave up 8 bases and J gave up 1 base, with 8 bases separating them. The germline V gene has CDR1 MNHEY and CDR2 SVGAGI. This CDR3 contains 12 residues. CDR3 sequence reads: CASGSWNTEAFF. The DNA of the CDR3 is TGTGCCAGCGGATCTTGGAACACTGAAGCTTTCTTT.